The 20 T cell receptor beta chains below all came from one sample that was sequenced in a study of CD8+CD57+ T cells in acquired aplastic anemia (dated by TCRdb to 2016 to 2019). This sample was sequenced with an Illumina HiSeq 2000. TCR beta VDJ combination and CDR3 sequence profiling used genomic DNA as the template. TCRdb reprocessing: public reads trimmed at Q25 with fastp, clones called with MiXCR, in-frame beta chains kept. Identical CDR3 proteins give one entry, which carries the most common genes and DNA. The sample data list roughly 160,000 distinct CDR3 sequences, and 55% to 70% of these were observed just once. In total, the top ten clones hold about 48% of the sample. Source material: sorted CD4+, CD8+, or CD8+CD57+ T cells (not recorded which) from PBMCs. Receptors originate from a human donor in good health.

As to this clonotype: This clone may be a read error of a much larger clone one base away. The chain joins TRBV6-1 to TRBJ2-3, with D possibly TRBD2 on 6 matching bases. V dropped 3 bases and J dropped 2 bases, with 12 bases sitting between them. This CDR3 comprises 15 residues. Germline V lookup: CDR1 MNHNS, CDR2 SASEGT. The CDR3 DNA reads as TGTGCCAGCAGTGATGGGGGAGGCCTCACAGATACGCAGTATTTT. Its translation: CASSDGGGLTDTQYF.

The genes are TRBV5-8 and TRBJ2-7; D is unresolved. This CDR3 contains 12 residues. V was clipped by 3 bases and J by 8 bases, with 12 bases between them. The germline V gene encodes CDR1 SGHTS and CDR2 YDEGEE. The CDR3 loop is CASSSAVQKQYF. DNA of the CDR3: TGTGCCAGCAGCTCGGCCGTCCAGAAGCAGTACTTC.

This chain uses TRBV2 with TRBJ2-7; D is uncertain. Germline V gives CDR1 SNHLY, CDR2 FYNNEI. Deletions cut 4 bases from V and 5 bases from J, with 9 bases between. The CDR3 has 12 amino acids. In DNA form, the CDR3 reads TGTGCCAGCAGTGCCGGGTTGGACGAGCAGTACTTC. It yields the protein CASSAGLDEQYF.

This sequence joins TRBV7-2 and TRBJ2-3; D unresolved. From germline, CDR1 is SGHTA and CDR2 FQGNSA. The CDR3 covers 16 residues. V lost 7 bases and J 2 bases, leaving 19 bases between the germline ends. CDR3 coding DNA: TGTGCCAGCAACCCGGAGAGGCTGGAAGTCACAGATACGCAGTATTTT. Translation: CASNPERLEVTDTQYF.

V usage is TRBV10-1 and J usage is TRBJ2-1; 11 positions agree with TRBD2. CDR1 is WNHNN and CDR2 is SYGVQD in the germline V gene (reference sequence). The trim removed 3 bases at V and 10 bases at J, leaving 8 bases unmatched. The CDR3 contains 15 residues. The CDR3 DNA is TGCGCCAGCAGTGACGTAGCGGGAGGGCGTAGAGAGCAGTTCTTC. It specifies CASSDVAGGRREQFF.

In DNA form, the CDR3 reads TGTGCCAGCAGCCAAGGGGGAGGAGTGGATGGCTACACCTTC. It is translated as CASSQGGGVDGYTF. V and J are TRBV3-1 and TRBJ1-2; no clear D gene. The germline gives CDR1 LGHDT, CDR2 YNNKEL (reference sequence). The CDR3 is 14 amino acids. The ends were cut back, 1 base at V and 6 bases at J, with 12 bases in the middle.

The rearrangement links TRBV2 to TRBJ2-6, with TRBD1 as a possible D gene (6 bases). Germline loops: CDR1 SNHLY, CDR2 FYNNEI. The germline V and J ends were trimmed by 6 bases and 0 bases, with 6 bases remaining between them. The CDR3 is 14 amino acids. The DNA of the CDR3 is TGTGCCAGCAGACAGGGCTCTGGGGCCAACGTCCTGACTTTC. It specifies CASRQGSGANVLTF.

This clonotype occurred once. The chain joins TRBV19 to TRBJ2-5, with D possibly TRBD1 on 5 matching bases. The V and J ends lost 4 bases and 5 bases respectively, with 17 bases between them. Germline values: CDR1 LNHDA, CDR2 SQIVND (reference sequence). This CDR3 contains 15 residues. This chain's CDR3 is CASSTPLDRAETQYF. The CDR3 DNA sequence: TGTGCCAGTAGTACACCACTCGACAGAGCGGAGACCCAGTACTTC.

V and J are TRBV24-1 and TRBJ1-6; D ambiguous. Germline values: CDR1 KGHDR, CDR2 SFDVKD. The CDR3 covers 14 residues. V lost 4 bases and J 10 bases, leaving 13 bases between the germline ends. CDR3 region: CATSEAQSNSPLHF. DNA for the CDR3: TGTGCCACCAGTGAGGCACAGTCTAACTCACCCCTCCACTTT.

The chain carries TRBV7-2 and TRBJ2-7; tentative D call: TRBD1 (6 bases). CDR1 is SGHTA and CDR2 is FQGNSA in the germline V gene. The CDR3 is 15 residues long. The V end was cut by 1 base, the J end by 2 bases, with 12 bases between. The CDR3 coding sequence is TGTGCCAGCAGCTTAGTACAGGGTATGACCTACGAGCAGTACTTC. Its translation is CASSLVQGMTYEQYF. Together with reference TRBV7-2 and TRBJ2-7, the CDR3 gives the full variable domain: GAGVSQSPSNKVTEKGKDVELRCDPISGHTALYWYRQSLGQGLEFLIYFQGNSAPDKSGLPSDRFSAERTGGSVSTLTIQRTQQEDSAVYLCASSLVQGMTYEQYFGPGTRLTVT.

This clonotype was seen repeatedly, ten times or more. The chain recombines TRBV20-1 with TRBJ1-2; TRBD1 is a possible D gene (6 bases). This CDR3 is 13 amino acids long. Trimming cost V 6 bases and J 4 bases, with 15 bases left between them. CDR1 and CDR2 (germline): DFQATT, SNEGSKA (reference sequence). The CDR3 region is CSAGEGGGYGYTF. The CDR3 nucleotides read TGCAGTGCGGGAGAGGGGGGAGGCTATGGCTACACCTTC.

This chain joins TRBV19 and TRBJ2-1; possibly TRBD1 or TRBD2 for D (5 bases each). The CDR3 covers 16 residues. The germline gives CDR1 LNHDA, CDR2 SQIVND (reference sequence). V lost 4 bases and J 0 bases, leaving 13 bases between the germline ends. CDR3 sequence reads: CASSTVPGSSYNEQFF. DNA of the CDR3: TGTGCCAGTAGTACCGTACCAGGGAGCTCCTACAATGAGCAGTTCTTC.

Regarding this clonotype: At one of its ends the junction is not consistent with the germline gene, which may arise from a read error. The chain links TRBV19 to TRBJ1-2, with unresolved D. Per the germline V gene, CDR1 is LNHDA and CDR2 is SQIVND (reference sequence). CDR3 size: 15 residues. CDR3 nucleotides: TGTGCCAGTAGTATCGTTCAAGCGGCTAACTGTGGCTACACCTTC. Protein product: CASSIVQAANCGYTF.

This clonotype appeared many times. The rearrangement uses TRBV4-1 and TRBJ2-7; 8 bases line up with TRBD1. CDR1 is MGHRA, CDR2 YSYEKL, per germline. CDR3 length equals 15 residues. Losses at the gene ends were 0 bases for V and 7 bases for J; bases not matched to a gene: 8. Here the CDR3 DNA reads TGCGCCAGCAGCCAAGATCCGCAGGGGGCGAGGGAGCAGTACTTC. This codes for CASSQDPQGAREQYF.

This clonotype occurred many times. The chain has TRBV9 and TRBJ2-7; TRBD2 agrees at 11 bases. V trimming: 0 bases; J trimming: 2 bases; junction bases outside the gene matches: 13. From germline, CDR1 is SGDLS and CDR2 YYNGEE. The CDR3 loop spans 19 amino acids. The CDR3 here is CASSVEDTPLAGETYEQYF. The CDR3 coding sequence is TGTGCCAGCAGCGTAGAGGACACTCCACTAGCGGGAGAGACCTACGAGCAGTACTTC.

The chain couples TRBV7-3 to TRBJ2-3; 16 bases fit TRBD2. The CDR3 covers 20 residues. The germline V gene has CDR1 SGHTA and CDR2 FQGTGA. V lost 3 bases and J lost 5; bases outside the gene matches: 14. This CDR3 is CASSFTGTSGGAGKRDTQYF. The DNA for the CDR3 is TGTGCCAGCAGCTTTACGGGGACTAGCGGGGGGGCCGGGAAGAGAGATACGCAGTATTTT.

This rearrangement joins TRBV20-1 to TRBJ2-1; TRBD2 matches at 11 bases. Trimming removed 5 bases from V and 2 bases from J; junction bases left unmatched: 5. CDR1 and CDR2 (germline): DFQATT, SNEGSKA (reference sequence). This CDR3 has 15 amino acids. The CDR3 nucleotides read TGCAGTGCTCCCATAGCGGGAGGGACCTACAATGAGCAGTTCTTC. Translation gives CSAPIAGGTYNEQFF.

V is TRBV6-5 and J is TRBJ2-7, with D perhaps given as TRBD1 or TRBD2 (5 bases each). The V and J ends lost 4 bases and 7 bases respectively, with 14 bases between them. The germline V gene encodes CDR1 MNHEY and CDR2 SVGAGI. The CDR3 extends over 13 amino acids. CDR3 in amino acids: CASSSGRPGEQYF. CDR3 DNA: TGTGCCAGCAGTTCGGGACGGCCGGGGGAGCAGTACTTC.

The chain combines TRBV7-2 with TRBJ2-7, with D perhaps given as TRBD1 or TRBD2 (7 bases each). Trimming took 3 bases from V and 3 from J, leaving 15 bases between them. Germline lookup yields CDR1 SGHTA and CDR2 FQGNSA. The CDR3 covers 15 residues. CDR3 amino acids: CASSLVRGGSYEQYF. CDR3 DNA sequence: TGTGCCAGCAGCTTGGTCAGGGGGGGGAGCTACGAGCAGTACTTC.

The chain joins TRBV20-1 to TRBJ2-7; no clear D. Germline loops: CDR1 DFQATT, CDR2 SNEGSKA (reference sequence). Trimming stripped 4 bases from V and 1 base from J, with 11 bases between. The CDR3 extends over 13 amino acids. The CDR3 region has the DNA TGCAGTGCTATCCGGGTCTCTTCCTACGAGCAGTACTTC. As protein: CSAIRVSSYEQYF.